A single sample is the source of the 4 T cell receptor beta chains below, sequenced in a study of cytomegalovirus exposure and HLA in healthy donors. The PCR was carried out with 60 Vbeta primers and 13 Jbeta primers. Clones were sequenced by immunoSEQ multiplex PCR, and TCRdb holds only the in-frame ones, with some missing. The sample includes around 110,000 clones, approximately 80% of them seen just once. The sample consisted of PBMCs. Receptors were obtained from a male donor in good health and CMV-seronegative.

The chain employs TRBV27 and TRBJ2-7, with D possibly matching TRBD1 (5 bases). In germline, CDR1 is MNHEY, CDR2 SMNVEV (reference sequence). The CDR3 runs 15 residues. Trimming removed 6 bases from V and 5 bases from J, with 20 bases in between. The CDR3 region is CASSQGRRQPHEQYF. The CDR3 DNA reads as TGTGCCAGCAGCCAAGGAAGGAGACAGCCCCACGAGCAGTACTTC.

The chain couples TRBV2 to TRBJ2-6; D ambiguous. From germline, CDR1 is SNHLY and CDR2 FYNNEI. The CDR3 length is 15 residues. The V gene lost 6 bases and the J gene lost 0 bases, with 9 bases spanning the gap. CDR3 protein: CASRERSSGANVLTF. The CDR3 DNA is TGTGCCAGCAGGGAACGGAGCTCTGGGGCCAACGTCCTGACTTTC. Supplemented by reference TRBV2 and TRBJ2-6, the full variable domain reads EPEVTQTPSHQVTQMGQEVILRCVPISNHLYFYWYRQILGQKVEFLVSFYNNEISEKSEIFDDQFSVERPDGSNFTLKIRSTKLEDSAMYFCASRERSSGANVLTFGAGSRLTVL.

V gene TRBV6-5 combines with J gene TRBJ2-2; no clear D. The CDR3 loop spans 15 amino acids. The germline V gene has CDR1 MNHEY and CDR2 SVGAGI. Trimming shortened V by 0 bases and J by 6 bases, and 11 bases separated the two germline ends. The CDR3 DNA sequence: TGTGCCAGCAGTTACTCAGTGGGCCAACCCGGGGAGCTGTTTTTT. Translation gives CASSYSVGQPGELFF.

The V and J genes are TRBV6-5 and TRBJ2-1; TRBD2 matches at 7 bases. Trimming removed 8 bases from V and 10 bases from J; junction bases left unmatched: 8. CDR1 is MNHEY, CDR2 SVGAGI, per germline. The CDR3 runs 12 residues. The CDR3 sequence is CASRGDLYEQFF. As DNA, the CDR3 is TGTGCCAGCCGGGGGGATTTGTACGAGCAGTTCTTC.